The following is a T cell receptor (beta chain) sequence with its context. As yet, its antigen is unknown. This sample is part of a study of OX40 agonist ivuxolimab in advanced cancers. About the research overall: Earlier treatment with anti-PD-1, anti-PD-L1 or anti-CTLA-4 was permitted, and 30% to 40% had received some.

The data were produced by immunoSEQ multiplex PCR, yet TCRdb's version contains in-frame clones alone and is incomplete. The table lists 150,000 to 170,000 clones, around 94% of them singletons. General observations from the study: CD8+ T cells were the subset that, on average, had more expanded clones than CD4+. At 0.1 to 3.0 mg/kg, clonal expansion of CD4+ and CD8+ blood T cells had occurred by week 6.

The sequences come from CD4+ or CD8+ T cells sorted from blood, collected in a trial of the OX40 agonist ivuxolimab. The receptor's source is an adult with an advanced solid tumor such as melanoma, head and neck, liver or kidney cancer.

In DNA form, the CDR3 reads TGTGCCAGTAGTATATCGCGGGGCTCCTACGAGCAGTACTTC. Encoded protein: CASSISRGSYEQYF. The chain carries TRBV19 and TRBJ2-7, with a weak D call TRBD2 (6 bases). The CDR3 length is 14 residues. The V gene's germline CDR1 is LNHDA and CDR2 SQIVND (reference sequence). V gave up 2 bases and J gave up 0 bases, with 8 bases separating them.